The 14 T cell receptor beta chains listed next were all sequenced from one sample in a study of blood T cell repertoires in COVID-19. Assay: immunoSEQ multiplex PCR; the TCRdb copy retains only in-frame clones and omits some. The sample holds some 170,000 clones; around 73% are singletons and the top ten take roughly a sixth. Material for sequencing was PBMCs or T cells enriched from blood (not recorded which). Receptors were obtained from a woman aged 45-65 years who had recovered from COVID-19.

The chain links TRBV30 to TRBJ2-4; D is ambiguous. Trimming left V 3 bases short and J 6 bases short, with 15 bases between. Germline assignment: CDR1 GTSNPN and CDR2 SVGIG (reference sequence). The CDR3 length is 14 residues. In DNA form, the CDR3 reads TGTGCCTGGAGGCCCTCCGGGTCGGTAAACATTCAGTACTTC. Its protein is CAWRPSGSVNIQYF.

The chain couples TRBV10-3 to TRBJ1-1, with 8 positions matching TRBD1. With 7 bases clipped from V and 5 bases from J, the junction kept 9 bases outside the gene matches. CDR1 is ENHRY, CDR2 SYGVKD, per germline. This CDR3 is built from 14 residues. CDR3 region: CAITTDRVITEAFF. Here the CDR3 DNA reads TGTGCCATCACCACGGACAGGGTAATTACTGAAGCTTTCTTT.

In this sample, this clone turned up a few times. The rearrangement links TRBV19 to TRBJ1-5, with D possibly matching TRBD1 (5 bases). The CDR3 consists of 13 residues. The V gene lost 5 bases and the J gene lost 3 bases, with 8 bases spanning the gap. The germline CDR1 and CDR2 sequences are LNHDA and SQIVND (reference sequence). CDR3 nucleotide sequence: TGTGCCAGTAGTGGGACTTTCAATCAGCCCCAGCATTTT. It is translated as CASSGTFNQPQHF.

The chain uses TRBV6-5 and TRBJ2-3; weak D call: TRBD2 (6 bases). This CDR3 is 14 amino acids long. Looked up from germline, CDR1 is MNHEY and CDR2 is SVGAGI. Trimming shortened V by 6 bases and J by 2 bases, and 12 bases separated the two germline ends. CDR3 in amino acids: CASRGDSYTDTQYF. The CDR3, as DNA: TGTGCCAGCAGAGGGGACTCTTACACAGATACGCAGTATTTT.

The chain joins TRBV7-6 to TRBJ2-1, with a tentative D call TRBD1 (5 bases). The germline V gene has CDR1 SGHVS and CDR2 FNYEAQ. The CDR3 is 14 residues long. With 1 base removed from V and 10 bases from J, the gap between germline ends came to 14 bases. The CDR3 region is CASSLESQGSEQFF. The CDR3 nucleotides are TGTGCCAGCAGCTTAGAGTCCCAGGGTTCGGAGCAGTTCTTC.

The chain carries TRBV5-1 and TRBJ2-7; perhaps TRBD1 as D (6 bases). Trimming pared 0 bases from V and 7 bases from J, leaving 20 bases between. Germline-derived CDR1 and CDR2 are SGHRS and YFSETQ. CDR3 size: 16 residues. The CDR3 bases are TGCGCCAGCAGCTTGGAAGGAGGCAGGGGACCGAGGGAGCAGTACTTC. Residues: CASSLEGGRGPREQYF.

The rearrangement joins TRBV7-2 to TRBJ1-2; 10 nucleotides match TRBD1. The trim removed 5 bases at V and 5 bases at J, leaving 5 bases unmatched. CDR1 and CDR2 (germline): SGHTA, FQGNSA. This CDR3 is 14 amino acids long. The CDR3 DNA is TGTGCCAGCAGCGAAGCGGGACAGGGGTATGGCTACACCTTC. This encodes CASSEAGQGYGYTF.

This clone occurred once. The chain employs TRBV2 and TRBJ1-5; D remains ambiguous. Trimming pared 8 bases from V and 2 bases from J, leaving 25 bases between. Looked up from germline, CDR1 is SNHLY and CDR2 is FYNNEI. The CDR3 sequence is 18 residues long. The CDR3 coding sequence is TGTGCCAGCGCCGGCGGAGGGTCGTCCCTTTCGGGCAATCAGCCCCAGCATTTT. Amino acid sequence: CASAGGGSSLSGNQPQHF.

The chain combines TRBV15 with TRBJ1-4; D is unclear. This CDR3 is 14 amino acids long. Trimming cost V 0 bases and J 8 bases, with 10 bases left between them. Looked up from germline, CDR1 is LNHNV and CDR2 is YYDKDF (reference sequence). In DNA, the CDR3 is TGTGCCACCAGCAGAGAGCAGGTTCGGGAAAAACTGTTTTTT. Protein sequence: CATSREQVREKLFF.

The gene calls are TRBV18 and TRBJ1-6, with D maybe TRBD1 (6 bases). Germline V lookup: CDR1 KGHSH, CDR2 LQKENI. The CDR3 totals 13 residues. The ends were cut back, 8 bases at V and 10 bases at J, with 15 bases in the middle. The CDR3 loop reads CASAGQGLSPLHF. The CDR3 DNA follows: TGTGCCAGCGCGGGTCAGGGGCTCTCACCCCTCCACTTT.

This rearrangement joins TRBV7-9 to TRBJ1-3; D is undetermined. The V gene lost 4 bases and the J gene lost 7 bases, with 8 bases spanning the gap. CDR3 length: 12 amino acids. The germline gives CDR1 SEHNR, CDR2 FQNEAQ (reference sequence). The CDR3 sequence is CASSSQANTIYF. CDR3 in DNA: TGTGCCAGCAGCTCCCAGGCGAACACCATATATTTT.

CDR3 coding DNA: TGTGCCAGCAGCTTTAGCAGGGGATCCTACGAGCAGTACTTC. Translated, it gives CASSFSRGSYEQYF. This chain connects TRBV7-8 to TRBJ2-7; D possibly corresponds to TRBD1 (6 bases). Trimming removed 3 bases at V and 1 base at J, with 10 bases between. Germline V gene sequence: CDR1 SGHVS, CDR2 FQNEAQ. The CDR3 contains 14 residues.

J is TRBJ2-3 and V is TRBV5-8; possibly TRBD1 for D (6 bases). V was trimmed by 5 bases and J by 5 bases, leaving 18 bases between them. CDR3 size: 15 residues. Germline-derived CDR1 and CDR2 are SGHTS and YDEGEE. CDR3 protein: CASSYGQRLQDTQYF. The CDR3 nucleotides are TGTGCCAGCAGTTATGGACAGCGATTACAAGATACGCAGTATTTT.

The chain couples TRBV18 to TRBJ2-7, with D tentatively TRBD2 (6 bases). The CDR3 runs to 16 residues. Germline V gives CDR1 KGHSH, CDR2 LQKENI. V shed 3 bases and J shed 4 bases, with 19 bases lying between them. CDR3 DNA sequence: TGTGCCAGCTCACCCGGAGGAGGGGACGCTCTTTACGAGCAGTACTTC. Its protein is CASSPGGGDALYEQYF.